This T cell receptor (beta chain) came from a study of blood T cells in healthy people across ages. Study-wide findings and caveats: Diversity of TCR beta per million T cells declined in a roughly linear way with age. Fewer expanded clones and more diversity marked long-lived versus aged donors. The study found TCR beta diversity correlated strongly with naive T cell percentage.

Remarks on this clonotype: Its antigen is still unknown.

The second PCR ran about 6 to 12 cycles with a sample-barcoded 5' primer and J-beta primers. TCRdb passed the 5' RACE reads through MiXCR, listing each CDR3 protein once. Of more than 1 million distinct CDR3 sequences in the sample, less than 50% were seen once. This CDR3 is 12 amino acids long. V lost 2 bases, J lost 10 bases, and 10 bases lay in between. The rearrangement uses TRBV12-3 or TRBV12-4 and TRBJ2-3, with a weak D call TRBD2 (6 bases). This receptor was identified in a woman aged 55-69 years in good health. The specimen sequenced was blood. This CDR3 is CASSLLWEAQYF. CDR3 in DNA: TGTGCCAGCAGTTTATTGTGGGAGGCGCAGTATTTT.